The entry below gives a single T cell receptor beta chain sequence along with its context. Antigen: not known. The record originates from a study of T cells in Graves' hyperthyroidism and ophthalmopathy. The V gene's germline CDR1 is SNHLY and CDR2 FYNNEI. The trim removed 7 bases at V and 4 bases at J, leaving 5 bases unmatched. This CDR3 contains 14 residues. The TCR beta CDR3 regions underwent amplification using RNA transcripts as the source. TCR CDR3 underwent first-round RT-PCR with the HTBI primer set. A single record per CDR3 protein comes from TCRdb applying MiXCR to the multiplex PCR reads. The data show 560,000 or so distinct CDR3 sequences, with 46% seen just once and approximately 8.2% held by the top ten. Graves' hyperthyroidism was deemed stable absent ophthalmopathy progression within 18 months. Each diagnosis drew on symptoms, thyroxine, TRAb, thyroid ultrasound and orbital computed tomography findings.

Overall study results and limits: The model anticipated ophthalmopathy a median approximately 6.6 months pre-onset.

This TCR came from a young woman with Graves' hyperthyroidism. The chain couples TRBV2 to TRBJ1-5, with TRBD1 matching over 9 bases. The material sequenced was peripheral blood or thyroid tissue (not recorded which). CDR3 DNA: TGTGCCAGCACTGACGGGACAGGGAATCAGCCCCAGCATTTT. As protein: CASTDGTGNQPQHF.